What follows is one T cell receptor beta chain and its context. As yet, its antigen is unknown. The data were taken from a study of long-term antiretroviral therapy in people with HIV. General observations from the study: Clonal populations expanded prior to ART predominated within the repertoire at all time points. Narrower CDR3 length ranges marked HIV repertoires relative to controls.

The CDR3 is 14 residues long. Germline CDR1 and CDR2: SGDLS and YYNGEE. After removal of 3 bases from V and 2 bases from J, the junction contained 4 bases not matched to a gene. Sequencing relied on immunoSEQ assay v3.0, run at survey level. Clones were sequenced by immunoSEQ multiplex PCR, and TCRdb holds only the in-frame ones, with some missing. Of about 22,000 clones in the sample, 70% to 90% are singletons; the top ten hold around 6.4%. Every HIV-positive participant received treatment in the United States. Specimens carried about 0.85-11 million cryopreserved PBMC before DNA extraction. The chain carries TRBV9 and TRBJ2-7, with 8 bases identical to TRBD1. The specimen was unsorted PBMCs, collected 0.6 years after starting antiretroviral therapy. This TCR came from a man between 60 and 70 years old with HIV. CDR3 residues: CASSGKQGAYEQYF. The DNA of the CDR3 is TGTGCCAGCAGCGGAAAACAGGGGGCCTACGAGCAGTACTTC.